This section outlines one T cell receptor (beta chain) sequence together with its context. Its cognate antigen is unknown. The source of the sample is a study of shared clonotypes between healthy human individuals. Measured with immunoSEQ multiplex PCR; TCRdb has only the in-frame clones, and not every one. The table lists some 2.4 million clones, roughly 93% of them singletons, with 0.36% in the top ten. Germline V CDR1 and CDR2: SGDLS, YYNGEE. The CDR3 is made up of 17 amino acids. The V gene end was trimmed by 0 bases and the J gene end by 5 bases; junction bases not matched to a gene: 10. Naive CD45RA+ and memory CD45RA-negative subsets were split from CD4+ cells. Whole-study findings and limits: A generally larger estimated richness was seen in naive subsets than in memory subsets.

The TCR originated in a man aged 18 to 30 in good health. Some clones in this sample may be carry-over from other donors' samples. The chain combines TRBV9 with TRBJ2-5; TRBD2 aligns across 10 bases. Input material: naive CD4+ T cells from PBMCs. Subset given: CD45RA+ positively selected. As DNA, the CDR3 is TGTGCCAGCAGCGTAGTTGGTAGCGGGAGGAACGGGGAGACCCAGTACTTC. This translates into CASSVVGSGRNGETQYF.